This TCR beta chain came from a study of T cells in Graves' hyperthyroidism and ophthalmopathy. Study results and limitations: Stable hyperthyroidism was separated from ophthalmopathy by a model based on 13 V-J features.

Clinical symptoms, serum thyroxine, TRAb, thyroid ultrasound and orbital computed tomography established diagnosis. CDR3 size: 17 residues. From germline, CDR1 is SGHRS and CDR2 YFSETQ. With 4 bases removed from V and 0 bases from J, the gap between germline ends came to 17 bases. The CDR3 regions of TCR beta were amplified from RNA transcripts. First-round RT-PCR with HTBI primers amplified the TCR CDR3 region. TCRdb re-called the multiplex PCR reads with MiXCR, one entry per CDR3 protein. The sample consists of about 600,000 distinct CDR3 sequences, about a sixth of them appearing once. The sample holds many counts of this clonotype. The antigen is unknown.

The chain recombines TRBV5-1 with TRBJ2-1; D possibly corresponds to TRBD1 (6 bases). The sequenced sample was blood. The TCR sequence derives from a woman between 35 and 50 years old with Graves' ophthalmopathy. This CDR3 is CASSNAVTGSSYNEQFF. In DNA form, the CDR3 reads TGCGCCAGCAGCAACGCCGTGACAGGAAGCTCCTACAATGAGCAGTTCTTC. The full variable domain, its missing parts supplied by reference TRBV5-1 and TRBJ2-1, is KAGVTQTPRYLIKTRGQQVTLSCSPISGHRSVSWYQQTPGQGLQFLFEYFSETQRNKGNFPGRFSGRQFSNSRSEMNVSTLELGDSALYLCASSNAVTGSSYNEQFFGPGTRLTVL.